This TCR beta chain was observed in a study of regulatory T cells in long-lasting Graves disease. About the research overall: Newly diagnosed Graves' patients took antithyroid drugs under 3 months.

For TCR beta, libraries came from iRepertoire HTBI primers and Arm-PCR of CDR3 regions. TCRdb reprocessed the multiplex PCR reads via MiXCR and lists one record per CDR3 protein. The sample consists of 530,000 or so distinct CDR3 sequences, roughly a sixth of them appearing once. Time point denoted: newly diagnosed GD, antithyroid drugs for less than 3 months. The TCR library was made from RNA extracted from PBMCs. Guidelines of the American Thyroid Association were used to diagnose Graves' disease. Looked up from germline, CDR1 is KGHSH and CDR2 is LQKENI. There are 15 residues in the CDR3. Trimming took 4 bases from V and 3 from J, leaving 15 bases between them. These data were also filed under a second study, of T cells in Graves' hyperthyroidism and ophthalmopathy. That paper adds: The study defined stable Graves' hyperthyroidism as no ophthalmopathy progression within 18 months. During a first-round RT-PCR of the TCR CDR3, the HTBI primer set was used.

The clonotype comes from a man between 18 and 35 years old with Graves disease. The sequenced sample was peripheral blood mononuclear cells (PBMCs), obtained at new diagnosis, from a patient treated with antithyroid drugs. V gene TRBV18 combines with J gene TRBJ1-2; tentatively, D is TRBD1 (5 bases). CDR3 DNA sequence: TGTGCCAGCTCACTCACGGGCCTAGGGGACTATGGCTACACCTTC. Translated: CASSLTGLGDYGYTF.